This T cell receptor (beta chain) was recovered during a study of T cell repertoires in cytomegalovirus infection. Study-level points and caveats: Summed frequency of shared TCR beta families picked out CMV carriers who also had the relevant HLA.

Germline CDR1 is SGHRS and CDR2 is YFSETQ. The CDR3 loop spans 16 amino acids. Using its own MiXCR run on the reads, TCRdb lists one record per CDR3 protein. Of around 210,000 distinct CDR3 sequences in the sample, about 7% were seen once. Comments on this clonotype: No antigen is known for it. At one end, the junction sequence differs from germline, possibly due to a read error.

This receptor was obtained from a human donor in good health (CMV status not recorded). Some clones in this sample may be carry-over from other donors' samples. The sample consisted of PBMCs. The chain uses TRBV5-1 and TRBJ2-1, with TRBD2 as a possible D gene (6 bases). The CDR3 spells CASSWGVVSSNNEQFF. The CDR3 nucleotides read TGCGCCAGCAGCTGGGGGGTCGTTTCCTCCAACAATGAGCAGTTCTTC.